Sequencing of this T cell receptor beta chain was carried out in a study of blood T cell repertoires in COVID-19. For the study at large: T cells, B-cell-depleted T cells, or PBMCs supplied cDNA or gDNA.

The method was immunoSEQ multiplex PCR; TCRdb's version includes in-frame clones alone and lacks a portion of them. This table holds about 350,000 clones, over 75% found once. The CDR3 covers 15 residues. Germline CDR1 SGHRS, CDR2 YFSETQ. V dropped 0 bases and J dropped 3; count of bases not matched to a gene: 4. This receptor was identified in a woman aged 25 to 45 who had recovered from COVID-19. This chain connects TRBV5-1 to TRBJ2-7, with 9 bases identical to TRBD1. Material: PBMCs or T cells enriched from blood (not recorded which). The CDR3 reads CASSLEQGQGYEQYF. CDR3 DNA: TGCGCCAGCAGCTTGGAGCAGGGACAGGGCTACGAGCAGTACTTC.